These 18 T cell receptor beta chains originate from one sample sequenced in a study of T cells in Graves' hyperthyroidism and ophthalmopathy. Researchers took RNA transcripts and amplified the TCR beta CDR3 regions from them. The study used the HTBI primer set for a first-round RT-PCR of the TCR CDR3. TCRdb used MiXCR to reprocess the multiplex PCR reads, holding one entry per CDR3 protein. The sample lists 600,000 or so distinct CDR3 sequences; roughly 15% were seen once. The sequencing sample was made of blood. These receptors originate from a woman aged 50 to 65 with Graves' ophthalmopathy.

The J gene is TRBJ2-2, the V gene TRBV3-1, with D perhaps matching TRBD1 (5 bases). In germline, CDR1 is LGHDT, CDR2 YNNKEL (reference sequence). With 0 bases removed from V and 1 base from J, the gap between germline ends came to 9 bases. The CDR3 length is 16 residues. The CDR3 DNA reads as TGTGCCAGCAGCCAAGATAGCAGGGTGAACACCGGGGAGCTGTTTTTT. As protein: CASSQDSRVNTGELFF.

This rearrangement joins TRBV9 to TRBJ2-2, with 10 bases lining up with TRBD2. From germline, CDR1 is SGDLS and CDR2 YYNGEE. Unmatched junction bases numbered 11, after V lost 3 bases and J lost 3 bases. The CDR3 extends over 18 amino acids. CDR3 bases: TGTGCCAGCAGCGGACGACCGGGACTAGCGCTGTACACCGGGGAGCTGTTTTTT. Protein sequence: CASSGRPGLALYTGELFF.

This clonotype appeared many times. The genes are TRBV27 and TRBJ2-5; D not certain. CDR3 length: 13 residues. The V end was cut by 2 bases, the J end by 7 bases, with 11 bases between. Germline V gene lookup returns CDR1 MNHEY and CDR2 SMNVEV (reference sequence). CDR3 in DNA: TGTGCCAGCAGTTTAGGTTCGAAATCGACCCAGTACTTC. Protein sequence: CASSLGSKSTQYF.

This clonotype was seen repeatedly, ten times or more. J is TRBJ2-3 and V is TRBV10-3, with a tentative D call TRBD2 (6 bases). Germline assignment: CDR1 ENHRY and CDR2 SYGVKD. The V and J ends lost 6 bases and 1 base respectively, with 14 bases between them. The CDR3 length is 15 residues. The CDR3 region is CAISGGQPRTDTQYF. DNA of the CDR3: TGTGCCATCAGCGGAGGGCAACCCCGCACAGATACGCAGTATTTT.

As to this clonotype: A read error may explain this, as a much larger clone is one base away. The gene calls are TRBV20-1 and TRBJ2-3; no definite D call. V lost 3 bases, J lost 2 bases, and 12 bases lay in between. From germline, CDR1 is DFQATT and CDR2 SNEGSKA (reference sequence). The CDR3 length is 14 residues. CDR3 region: CSASGWQHTDTQYF. The CDR3, as DNA: TGCAGTGCTAGCGGTTGGCAACACACAGATACGCAGTATTTT.

V gene TRBV28 combines with J gene TRBJ2-1; the D call may be TRBD1 or TRBD2 (5 bases each). Per germline, CDR1 MDHEN and CDR2 SYDVKM. The CDR3 is 14 amino acids. The V end lost 8 bases, the J end lost 6 bases, and 17 bases lay between the germline ends. The chain's CDR3 is CASEAWEGTNEQFF. The CDR3 bases are TGTGCCAGCGAAGCTTGGGAAGGGACCAATGAGCAGTTCTTC.

The chain couples TRBV27 to TRBJ1-5; 7 bases map to TRBD1. Germline V gene sequence: CDR1 MNHEY, CDR2 SMNVEV (reference sequence). The CDR3 sequence is 16 residues long. With V trimmed by 10 bases and J by 2 bases, 14 bases remained unmatched. CDR3 DNA: TGTGCCACCAAACCCCTACAGGGGCAGGGCAATCAGCCCCAGCATTTT. It translates to CATKPLQGQGNQPQHF.

This clonotype was seen many times. V usage is TRBV28 and J usage is TRBJ2-1, with 7 bases lining up with TRBD2. This CDR3 contains 16 residues. J was trimmed by 4 bases and V by 4 bases; bases with no gene match: 10. Germline lookup yields CDR1 MDHEN and CDR2 SYDVKM. In DNA form, the CDR3 reads TGTGCCAGCAGTTCCGCCGGGACTAACCCGTACAATGAGCAGTTCTTC. This encodes CASSSAGTNPYNEQFF.

This clonotype has just one count. The rearrangement uses TRBV6-2 or TRBV6-3 and TRBJ2-1; 7 positions match TRBD2. CDR1 is MNHEY, CDR2 SVGEGT, per germline. The V segment lost 6 bases and the J segment 0 bases; nucleotides outside the gene matches: 11. This CDR3 region has 17 residues. CDR3 residues: CASSSTSGESSYNEQFF. In nucleotides, the CDR3 is TGTGCCAGCAGCTCGACAAGCGGGGAGAGCTCCTACAATGAGCAGTTCTTC.

This clonotype was observed at least ten times. The chain carries TRBV30 and TRBJ2-3; D not resolved. Germline CDR1 reads GTSNPN; CDR2 reads SVGIG (reference sequence). This CDR3 has 12 residues. V lost 3 bases, J lost 0 bases, and 4 bases lay in between. The CDR3 region is CAWSGSTDTQYF. The DNA for the CDR3 is TGTGCCTGGAGCGGGAGCACAGATACGCAGTATTTT.

Regarding this clonotype: This may be a read error, as it is one base from a much larger clone. Because it lacks the conserved phenylalanine or tryptophan at the end, this CDR3 is likely a read error. The rearrangement uses TRBV5-1 and TRBJ1-2, with unresolved D. The germline CDR1 and CDR2 sequences are SGHRS and YFSETQ. The CDR3 runs 15 residues. With 0 bases removed from V and 1 base from J, the gap between germline ends came to 10 bases. The CDR3 loop reads CASSLAEWVNYGYTI. DNA for the CDR3: TGCGCCAGCAGCTTGGCCGAATGGGTTAACTATGGCTACACCATC.

This clonotype was recorded at least ten times. The CDR3 reads CSAKALTYNEQFF. CDR3 DNA: TGCAGTGCTAAAGCGCTTACCTACAATGAGCAGTTCTTC. V is TRBV20-1 and J is TRBJ2-1; D call uncertain. This CDR3 contains 13 residues. Trimming took off 4 bases at V and 2 bases at J, with 9 bases between the two ends. CDR1 is DFQATT, CDR2 SNEGSKA, per germline (reference sequence).

This clonotype occurred a few times. The CDR3 nucleotides read TGTGCCAGCAGTTTACAGTCTCGAGCTTTCTTT. Its translation is CASSLQSRAFF. The J gene is TRBJ2-2, the V gene TRBV28; D is unclear. The closer fit of TRBJ1-1 to the DNA end suggests the J call may be wrong. CDR1 MDHEN and CDR2 SYDVKM come from the germline V gene. This CDR3 is built from 11 residues.

V usage is TRBV7-2 and J usage is TRBJ2-2, with 7 bases lining up with TRBD2. The CDR3 totals 17 residues. Germline loops: CDR1 SGHTA, CDR2 FQGNSA. Trimming cost V 5 bases and J 5 bases; bases outside gene matches: 14. CDR3 bases: TGTGCCAGCAGCGGGGGAAGGGCGGGAGTGAGAACCGGGGAGCTGTTTTTT. It translates to CASSGGRAGVRTGELFF.

CDR3 region: CASSLGTGENNQPQHF. The CDR3 DNA sequence: TGTGCCAGCAGCCTAGGGACAGGGGAAAACAATCAGCCCCAGCATTTT. The V gene is TRBV7-8, the J gene TRBJ1-5, with TRBD1 identical over 10 bases. V lost 5 bases to trimming and J lost 3 bases; unmatched junction nucleotides: 7. CDR3 size: 16 residues. The germline gives CDR1 SGHVS, CDR2 FQNEAQ.

The rearrangement uses TRBV7-9 and TRBJ2-7, with 9 bases matching TRBD1. V lost 6 bases and J lost 5; bases outside the gene matches: 11. From germline, CDR1 is SEHNR and CDR2 FQNEAQ (reference sequence). CDR3 length equals 15 residues. The CDR3 protein is CASSPLTGGFHEQYF. CDR3 coding DNA: TGTGCCAGCAGTCCACTGACAGGGGGTTTCCACGAGCAGTACTTC.

This clonotype has ten or more counts. V is TRBV28 and J is TRBJ2-7, with D perhaps given as TRBD1 or TRBD2 (5 bases each). Trimming shortened V by 6 bases and J by 2 bases, and 8 bases separated the two germline ends. In germline, CDR1 is MDHEN, CDR2 SYDVKM. The CDR3 is 12 residues long. The CDR3 sequence is CASRGVTYEQYF. Written as DNA, the CDR3 is TGTGCCAGCAGGGGGGTTACCTACGAGCAGTACTTC.

This clonotype was seen ten or more times. The chain couples TRBV7-6 to TRBJ1-5; D unclear. The germline V and J ends were trimmed by 0 bases and 0 bases, with 9 bases remaining between them. This CDR3 is 16 amino acids long. CDR1 and CDR2 (germline): SGHVS, FNYEAQ. For the CDR3, the DNA is TGTGCCAGCAGCTTAGCCTCACAGAATAGCAATCAGCCCCAGCATTTT. Amino acids: CASSLASQNSNQPQHF.